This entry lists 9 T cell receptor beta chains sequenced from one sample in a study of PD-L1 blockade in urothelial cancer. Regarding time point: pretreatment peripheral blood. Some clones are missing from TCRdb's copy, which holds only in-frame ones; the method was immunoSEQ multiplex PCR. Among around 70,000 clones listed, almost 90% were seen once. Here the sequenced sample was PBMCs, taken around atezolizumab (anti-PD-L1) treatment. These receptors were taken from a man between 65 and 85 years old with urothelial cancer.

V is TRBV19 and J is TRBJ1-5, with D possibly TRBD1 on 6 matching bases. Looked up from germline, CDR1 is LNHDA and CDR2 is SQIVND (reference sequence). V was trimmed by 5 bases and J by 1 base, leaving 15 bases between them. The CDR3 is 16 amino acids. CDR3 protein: CASSPLGTLSNQPQHF. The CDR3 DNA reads TGTGCCAGTAGTCCCCTAGGGACACTGAGCAATCAGCCCCAGCATTTT.

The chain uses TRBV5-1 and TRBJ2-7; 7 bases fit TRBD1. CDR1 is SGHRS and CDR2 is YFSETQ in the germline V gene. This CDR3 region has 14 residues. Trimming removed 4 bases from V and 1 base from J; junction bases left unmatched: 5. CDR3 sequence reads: CASSPGQSSYEQYF. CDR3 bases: TGCGCCAGCAGCCCGGGACAGAGTTCCTACGAGCAGTACTTC.

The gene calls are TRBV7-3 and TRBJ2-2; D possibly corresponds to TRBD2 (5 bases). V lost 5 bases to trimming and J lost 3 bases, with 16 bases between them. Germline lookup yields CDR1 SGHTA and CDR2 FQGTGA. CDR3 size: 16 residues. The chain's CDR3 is CASSPWTSRDTGELFF. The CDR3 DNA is TGTGCCAGCAGCCCCTGGACTTCACGCGACACCGGGGAGCTGTTTTTT.

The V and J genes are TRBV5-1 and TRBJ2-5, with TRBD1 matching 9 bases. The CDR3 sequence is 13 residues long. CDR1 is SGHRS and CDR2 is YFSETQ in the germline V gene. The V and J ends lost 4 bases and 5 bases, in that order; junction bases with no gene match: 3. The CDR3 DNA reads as TGCGCCAGCAGCCTGGGGACAGGGGAGACCCAGTACTTC. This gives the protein CASSLGTGETQYF.

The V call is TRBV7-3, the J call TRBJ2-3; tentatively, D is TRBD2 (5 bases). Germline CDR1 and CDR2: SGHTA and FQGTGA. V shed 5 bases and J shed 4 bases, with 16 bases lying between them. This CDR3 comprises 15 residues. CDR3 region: CASSTGISRADTQYF. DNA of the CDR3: TGTGCCAGCAGCACCGGGATATCTAGGGCAGATACGCAGTATTTT. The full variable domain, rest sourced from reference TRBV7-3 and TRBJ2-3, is GAGVSQTPSNKVTEKGKYVELRCDPISGHTALYWYRQSLGQGPEFLIYFQGTGAADDSGLPNDRFFAVRPEGSVSTLKIQRTERGDSAVYLCASSTGISRADTQYFGPGTRLTVL.

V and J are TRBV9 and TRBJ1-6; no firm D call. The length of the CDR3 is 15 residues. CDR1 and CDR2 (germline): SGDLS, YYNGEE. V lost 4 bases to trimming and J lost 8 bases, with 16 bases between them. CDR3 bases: TGTGCCAGCAGCTCGTGGGGAACGCGGGATTCACCCCTCCACTTT. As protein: CASSSWGTRDSPLHF.

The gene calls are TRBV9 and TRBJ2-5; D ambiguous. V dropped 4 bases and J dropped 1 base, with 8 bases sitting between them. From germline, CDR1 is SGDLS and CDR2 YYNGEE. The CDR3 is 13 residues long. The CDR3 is CASSLHGQETQYF. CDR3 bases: TGTGCCAGCAGCCTCCACGGCCAAGAGACCCAGTACTTC.

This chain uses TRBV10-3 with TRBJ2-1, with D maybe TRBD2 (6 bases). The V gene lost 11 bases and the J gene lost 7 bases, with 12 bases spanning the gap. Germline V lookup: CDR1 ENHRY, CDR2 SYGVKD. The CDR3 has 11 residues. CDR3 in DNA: TGTGCCTCGGGTGGGGGGAATGAGCAGTTCTTC. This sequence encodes CASGGGNEQFF.

The CDR3 here is CATGGLAGNYEQYF. CDR3 sequence (DNA): TGTGCCACCGGGGGACTAGCGGGAAACTACGAGCAGTACTTC. The chain has TRBV10-3 and TRBJ2-7; 13 bases agree with TRBD2. Germline V gene sequence: CDR1 ENHRY, CDR2 SYGVKD. The CDR3 spans 14 residues. The trim removed 10 bases at V and 3 bases at J, leaving 6 bases unmatched.